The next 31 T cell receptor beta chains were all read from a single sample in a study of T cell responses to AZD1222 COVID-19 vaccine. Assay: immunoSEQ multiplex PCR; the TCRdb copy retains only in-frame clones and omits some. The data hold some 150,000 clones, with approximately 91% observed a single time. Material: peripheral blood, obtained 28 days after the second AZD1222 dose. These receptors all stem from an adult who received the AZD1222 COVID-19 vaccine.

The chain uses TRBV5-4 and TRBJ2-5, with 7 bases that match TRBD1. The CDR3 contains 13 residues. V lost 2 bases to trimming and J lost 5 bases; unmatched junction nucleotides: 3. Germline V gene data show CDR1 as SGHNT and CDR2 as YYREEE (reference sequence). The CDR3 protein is CASSFDRVETQYF. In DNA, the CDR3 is TGTGCCAGCAGCTTTGACAGGGTTGAGACCCAGTACTTC.

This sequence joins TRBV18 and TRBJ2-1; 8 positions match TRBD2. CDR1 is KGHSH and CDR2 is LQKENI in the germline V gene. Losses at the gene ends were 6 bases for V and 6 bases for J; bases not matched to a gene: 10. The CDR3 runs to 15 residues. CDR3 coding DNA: TGTGCCAGCTCTCCAGGTGGACTAGCAACCAATGAGCAGTTCTTC. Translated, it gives CASSPGGLATNEQFF.

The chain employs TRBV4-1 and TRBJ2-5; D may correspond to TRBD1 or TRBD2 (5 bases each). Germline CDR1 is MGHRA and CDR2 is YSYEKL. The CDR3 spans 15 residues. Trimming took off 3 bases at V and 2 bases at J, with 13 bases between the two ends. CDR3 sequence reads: CASSQGPGRQETQYF. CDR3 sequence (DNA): TGCGCCAGCAGCCAGGGACCGGGACGGCAAGAGACCCAGTACTTC.

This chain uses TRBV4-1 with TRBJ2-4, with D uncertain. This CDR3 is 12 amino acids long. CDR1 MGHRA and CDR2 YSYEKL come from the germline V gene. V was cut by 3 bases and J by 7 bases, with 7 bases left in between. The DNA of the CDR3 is TGCGCCAGCAGCCAGGCAGAGAACATTCAGTACTTC. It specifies CASSQAENIQYF.

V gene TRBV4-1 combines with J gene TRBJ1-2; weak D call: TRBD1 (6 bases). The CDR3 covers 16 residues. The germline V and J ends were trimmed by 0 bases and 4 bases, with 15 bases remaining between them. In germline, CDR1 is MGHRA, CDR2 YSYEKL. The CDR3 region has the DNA TGCGCCAGCAGCCAAGATTCCTTTGGGGGGCCCTATGGCTACACCTTC. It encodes CASSQDSFGGPYGYTF.

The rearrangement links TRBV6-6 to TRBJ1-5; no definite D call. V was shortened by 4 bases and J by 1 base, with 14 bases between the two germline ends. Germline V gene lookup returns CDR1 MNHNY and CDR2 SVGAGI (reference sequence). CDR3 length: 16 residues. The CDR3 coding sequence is TGTGCCAGCAGTTCCCAGTCCCGTGGGAGCAATCAGCCCCAGCATTTT. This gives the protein CASSSQSRGSNQPQHF.

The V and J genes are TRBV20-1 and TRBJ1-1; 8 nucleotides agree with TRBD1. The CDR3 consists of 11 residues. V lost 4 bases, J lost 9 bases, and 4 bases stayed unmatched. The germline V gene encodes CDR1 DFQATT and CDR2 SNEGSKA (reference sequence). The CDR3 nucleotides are TGCAGTGCTACTACAGGGGGACAAGCTTTCTTT. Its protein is CSATTGGQAFF.

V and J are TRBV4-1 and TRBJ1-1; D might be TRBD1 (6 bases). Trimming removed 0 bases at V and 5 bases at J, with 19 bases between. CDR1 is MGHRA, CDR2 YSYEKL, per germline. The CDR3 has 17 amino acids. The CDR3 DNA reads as TGCGCCAGCAGCCAAGAGGGATACGGGGGCGCTAGGACTGAAGCTTTCTTT. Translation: CASSQEGYGGARTEAFF.

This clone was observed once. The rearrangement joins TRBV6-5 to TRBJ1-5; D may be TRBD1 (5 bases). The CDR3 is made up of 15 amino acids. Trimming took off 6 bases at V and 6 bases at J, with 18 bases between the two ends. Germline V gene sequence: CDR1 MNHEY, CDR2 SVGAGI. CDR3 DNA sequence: TGTGCCAGCAGACGGGGGGAGAGGCTCGGTCAGCCCCAGCATTTT. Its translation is CASRRGERLGQPQHF.

The CDR3 nucleotides are TGTGCCAGCTCACCAAGGCAGGAGAACTATGGCTACACCTTC. Translated, it gives CASSPRQENYGYTF. The chain combines TRBV18 with TRBJ1-2; no firm D call. Trimming took off 2 bases at V and 2 bases at J, with 9 bases between the two ends. Germline CDR1 reads KGHSH; CDR2 reads LQKENI. This CDR3 has 14 residues.

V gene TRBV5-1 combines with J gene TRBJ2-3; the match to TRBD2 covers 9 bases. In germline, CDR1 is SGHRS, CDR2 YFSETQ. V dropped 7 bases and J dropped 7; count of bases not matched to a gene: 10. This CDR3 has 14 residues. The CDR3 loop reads CASHERAGGYTQYF. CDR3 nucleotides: TGCGCCAGCCACGAGCGGGCGGGGGGGTATACGCAGTATTTT.

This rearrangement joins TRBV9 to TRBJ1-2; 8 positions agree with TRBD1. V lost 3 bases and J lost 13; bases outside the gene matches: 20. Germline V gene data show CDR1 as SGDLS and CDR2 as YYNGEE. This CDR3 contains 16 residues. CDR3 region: CASSGEGTGLSRIVTF. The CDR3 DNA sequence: TGTGCCAGCAGCGGGGAAGGGACAGGCCTAAGCCGCATTGTCACCTTC.

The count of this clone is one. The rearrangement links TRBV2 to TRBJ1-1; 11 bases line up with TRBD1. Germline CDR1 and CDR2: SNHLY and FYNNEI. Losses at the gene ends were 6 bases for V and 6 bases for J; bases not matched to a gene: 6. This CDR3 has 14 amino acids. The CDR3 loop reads CASRTDRGQPEAFF. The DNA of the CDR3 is TGTGCCAGCAGGACGGACAGGGGGCAGCCTGAAGCTTTCTTT.

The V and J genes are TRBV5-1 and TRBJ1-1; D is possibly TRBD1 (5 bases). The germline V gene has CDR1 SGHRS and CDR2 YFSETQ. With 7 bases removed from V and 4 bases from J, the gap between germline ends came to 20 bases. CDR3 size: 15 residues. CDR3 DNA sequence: TGCGCCAGCGAAATCTCCGGGGGAAGTGGCACTGAAGCTTTCTTT. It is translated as CASEISGGSGTEAFF.

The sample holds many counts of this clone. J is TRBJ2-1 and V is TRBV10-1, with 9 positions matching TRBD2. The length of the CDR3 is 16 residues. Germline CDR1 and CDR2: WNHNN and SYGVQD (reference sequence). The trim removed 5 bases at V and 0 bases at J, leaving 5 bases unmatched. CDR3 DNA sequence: TGCGCCAGCAGTACCCTAGCGGGGAGCTCCTACAATGAGCAGTTCTTC. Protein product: CASSTLAGSSYNEQFF.

CDR3 residues: CASSQDTRQGSVYTF. The CDR3 region has the DNA TGTGCCAGCAGCCAAGATACCCGACAGGGAAGTGTGTACACCTTC. The V call is TRBV3-1 (or the pseudogene TRBV3-2), the J call TRBJ1-2, with 7 bases matching TRBD1. In germline, CDR1 is LGHDT, CDR2 YNNKEL (reference sequence). The V segment lost 0 bases and the J segment 11 bases; nucleotides outside the gene matches: 12. CDR3 length: 15 amino acids.

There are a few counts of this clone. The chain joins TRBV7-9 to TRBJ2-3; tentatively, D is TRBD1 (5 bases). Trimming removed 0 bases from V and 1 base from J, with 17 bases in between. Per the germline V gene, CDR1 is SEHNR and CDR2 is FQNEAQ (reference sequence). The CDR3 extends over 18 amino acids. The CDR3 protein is CASSLAEQARPRTDTQYF. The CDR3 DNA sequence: TGTGCCAGCAGCTTAGCGGAACAGGCCCGTCCCCGCACAGATACGCAGTATTTT.

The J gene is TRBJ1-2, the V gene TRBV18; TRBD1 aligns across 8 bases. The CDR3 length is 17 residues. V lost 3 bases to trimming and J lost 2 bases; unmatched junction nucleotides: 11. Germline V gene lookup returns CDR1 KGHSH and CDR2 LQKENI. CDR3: CASSPGTGFTTNYGYTF. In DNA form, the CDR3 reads TGTGCCAGCTCACCCGGGACAGGCTTTACCACGAACTATGGCTACACCTTC. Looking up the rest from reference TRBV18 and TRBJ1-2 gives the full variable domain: NAGVMQNPRHLVRRRGQEARLRCSPMKGHSHVYWYRQLPEEGLKFMVYLQKENIIDESGMPKERFSAEFPKEGPSILRIQQVVRGDSAAYFCASSPGTGFTTNYGYTFGSGTRLTVV.

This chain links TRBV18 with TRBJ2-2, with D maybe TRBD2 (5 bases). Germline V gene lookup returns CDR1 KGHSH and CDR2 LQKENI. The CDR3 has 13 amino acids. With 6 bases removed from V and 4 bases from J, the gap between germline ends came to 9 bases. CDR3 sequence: CASSTRSTGELFF. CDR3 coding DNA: TGTGCCAGCTCCACTAGGAGCACCGGGGAGCTGTTTTTT. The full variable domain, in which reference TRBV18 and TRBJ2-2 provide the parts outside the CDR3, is NAGVMQNPRHLVRRRGQEARLRCSPMKGHSHVYWYRQLPEEGLKFMVYLQKENIIDESGMPKERFSAEFPKEGPSILRIQQVVRGDSAAYFCASSTRSTGELFFGEGSRLTVL.

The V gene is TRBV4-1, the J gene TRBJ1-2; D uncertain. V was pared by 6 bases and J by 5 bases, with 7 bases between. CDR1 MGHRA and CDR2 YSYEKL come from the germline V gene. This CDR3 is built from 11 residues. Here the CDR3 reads CASRDPYGYTF. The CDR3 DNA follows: TGCGCCAGCAGAGATCCATATGGCTACACCTTC.

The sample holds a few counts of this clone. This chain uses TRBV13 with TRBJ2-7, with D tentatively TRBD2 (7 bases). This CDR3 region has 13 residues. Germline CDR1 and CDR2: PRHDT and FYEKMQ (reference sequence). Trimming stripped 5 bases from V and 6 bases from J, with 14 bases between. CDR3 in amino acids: CASSRSRGGEQYF. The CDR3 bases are TGTGCCAGCAGCCGTTCGAGGGGGGGCGAGCAGTACTTC.

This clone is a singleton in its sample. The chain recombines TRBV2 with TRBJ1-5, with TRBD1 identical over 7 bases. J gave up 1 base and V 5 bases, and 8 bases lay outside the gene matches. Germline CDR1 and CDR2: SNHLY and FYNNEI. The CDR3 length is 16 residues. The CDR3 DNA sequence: TGTGCCAGCAGTTTCGACAGGGTTTTAAGCAATCAGCCCCAGCATTTT. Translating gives CASSFDRVLSNQPQHF.

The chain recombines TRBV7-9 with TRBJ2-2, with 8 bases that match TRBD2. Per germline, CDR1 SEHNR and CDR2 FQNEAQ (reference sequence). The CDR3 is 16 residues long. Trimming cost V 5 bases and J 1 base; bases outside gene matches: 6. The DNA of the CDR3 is TGTGCCAGCAGCCCCGGGGGGGCCAAGAACACCGGGGAGCTGTTTTTT. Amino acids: CASSPGGAKNTGELFF. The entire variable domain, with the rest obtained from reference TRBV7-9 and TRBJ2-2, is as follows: DTGVSQNPRHKITKRGQNVTFRCDPISEHNRLYWYRQTLGQGPEFLTYFQNEAQLEKSRLLSDRFSAERPKGSFSTLEIQRTEQGDSAMYLCASSPGGAKNTGELFFGEGSRLTVL.

CDR3 in DNA: TGTGCCAGCAGTGACGCTGGGGCCAACGTCCTGACTTTC. Its protein product is CASSDAGANVLTF. The chain has TRBV25-1 and TRBJ2-6; no definite D call. Germline CDR1 and CDR2: MGHDK and SYGVNS. V dropped 3 bases and J dropped 2 bases, with 2 bases sitting between them. This CDR3 region has 13 residues. The variable domain in full, with the rest retrieved from reference TRBV25-1 and TRBJ2-6, is EADIYQTPRYLVIGTGKKITLECSQTMGHDKMYWYQQDPGMELHLIHYSYGVNSTEKGDLSSESTVSRIRTEHFPLTLESARPSHTSQYLCASSDAGANVLTFGAGSRLTVL.

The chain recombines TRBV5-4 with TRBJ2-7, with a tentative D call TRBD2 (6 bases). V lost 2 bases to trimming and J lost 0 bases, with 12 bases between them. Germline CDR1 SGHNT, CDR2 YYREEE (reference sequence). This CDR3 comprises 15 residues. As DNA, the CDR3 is TGTGCCAGCAGCTTAGGAGGGTCCAGCTCCTACGAGCAGTACTTC. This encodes CASSLGGSSSYEQYF.

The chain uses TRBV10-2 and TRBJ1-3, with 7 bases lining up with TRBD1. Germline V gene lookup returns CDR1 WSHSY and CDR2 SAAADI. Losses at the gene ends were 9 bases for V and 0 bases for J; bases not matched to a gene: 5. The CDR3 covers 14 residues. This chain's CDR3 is CASRGQLSGNTIYF. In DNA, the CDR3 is TGCGCCAGTAGGGGACAGCTCTCTGGAAACACCATATATTTT.

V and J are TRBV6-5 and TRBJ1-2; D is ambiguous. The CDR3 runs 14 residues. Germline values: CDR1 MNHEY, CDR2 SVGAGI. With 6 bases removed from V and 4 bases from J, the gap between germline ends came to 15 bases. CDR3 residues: CASSSFGPSYGYTF. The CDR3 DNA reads TGTGCCAGCAGCTCTTTCGGGCCTTCCTATGGCTACACCTTC.

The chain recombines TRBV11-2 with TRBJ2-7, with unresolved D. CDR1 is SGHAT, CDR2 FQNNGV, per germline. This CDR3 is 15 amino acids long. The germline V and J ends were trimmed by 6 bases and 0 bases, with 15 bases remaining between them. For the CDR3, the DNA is TGTGCCAGCAGTCCCGCGCAGGTGAGCTCCTACGAGCAGTACTTC. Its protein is CASSPAQVSSYEQYF. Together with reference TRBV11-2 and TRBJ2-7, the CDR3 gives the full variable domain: EAGVAQSPRYKIIEKRQSVAFWCNPISGHATLYWYQQILGQGPKLLIQFQNNGVVDDSQLPKDRFSAERLKGVDSTLKIQPAKLEDSAVYLCASSPAQVSSYEQYFGPGTRLTVT.

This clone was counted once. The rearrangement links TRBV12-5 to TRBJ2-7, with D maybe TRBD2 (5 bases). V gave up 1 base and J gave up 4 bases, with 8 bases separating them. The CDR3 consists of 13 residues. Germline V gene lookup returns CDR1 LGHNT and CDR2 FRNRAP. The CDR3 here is CASGLGTSYEQYF. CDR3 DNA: TGTGCTAGTGGTTTGGGGACTTCTTACGAGCAGTACTTC.

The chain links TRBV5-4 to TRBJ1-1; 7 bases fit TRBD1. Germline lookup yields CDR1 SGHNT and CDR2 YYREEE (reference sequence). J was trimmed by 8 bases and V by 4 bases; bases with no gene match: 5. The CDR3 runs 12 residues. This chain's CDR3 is CASSLRQGEAFF. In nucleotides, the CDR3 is TGTGCCAGCAGCCTACGACAGGGCGAAGCTTTCTTT.

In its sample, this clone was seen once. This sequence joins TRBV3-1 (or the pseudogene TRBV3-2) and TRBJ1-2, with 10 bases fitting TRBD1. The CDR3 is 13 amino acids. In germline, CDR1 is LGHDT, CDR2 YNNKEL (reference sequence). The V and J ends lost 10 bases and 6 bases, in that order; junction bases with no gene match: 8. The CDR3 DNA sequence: TGTGCCACCCAAGGCGGACAGGGGGATGGCTACACCTTC. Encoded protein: CATQGGQGDGYTF.